This record looks at one T cell receptor (beta chain) sequence and its context. TCRdb's table, derived via immunoSEQ multiplex PCR, lists solely in-frame clones and lacks some. The sample carries approximately 63,000 clones, about 90% recorded once. The CDR3 loop spans 13 amino acids. V was trimmed by 1 base and J by 4 bases, leaving 7 bases between them. Germline values: CDR1 SGDLS, CDR2 YYNGEE. This record comes from a study of blood T cell repertoires in COVID-19. This TCR derives from an elderly man in a cohort sampled during active COVID-19. Sequencing was carried out using peripheral blood. V is TRBV9 and J is TRBJ2-3; the D is unclear. CDR3 loop: CASSVSASDTQYF. The CDR3 DNA reads TGTGCCAGCAGCGTAAGCGCATCAGATACGCAGTATTTT.